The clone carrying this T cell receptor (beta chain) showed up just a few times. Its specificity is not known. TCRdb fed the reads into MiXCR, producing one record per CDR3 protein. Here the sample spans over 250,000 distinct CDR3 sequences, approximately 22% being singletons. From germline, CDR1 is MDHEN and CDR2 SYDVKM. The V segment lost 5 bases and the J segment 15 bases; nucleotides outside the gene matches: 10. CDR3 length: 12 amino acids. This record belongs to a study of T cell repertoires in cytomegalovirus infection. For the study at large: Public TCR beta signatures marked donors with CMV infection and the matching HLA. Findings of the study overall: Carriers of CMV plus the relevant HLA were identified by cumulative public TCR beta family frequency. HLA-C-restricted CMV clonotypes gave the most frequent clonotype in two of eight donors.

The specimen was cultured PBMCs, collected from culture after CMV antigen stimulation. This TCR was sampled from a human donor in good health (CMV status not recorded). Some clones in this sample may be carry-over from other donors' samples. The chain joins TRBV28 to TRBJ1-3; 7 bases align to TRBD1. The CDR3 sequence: CASSISGTDAYF. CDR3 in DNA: TGTGCCAGCAGTATCTCCGGGACAGATGCATATTTT.